This TCR beta chain appears in the sequencing data of a study of T cells in Graves' hyperthyroidism and ophthalmopathy. Study-level information: Upon initial diagnosis and before any treatment, peripheral blood was collected. Findings of the study overall: Appearing also in blood were most of the thyroid clonotypes expanded above 0.001.

Concerning this clonotype: What it binds is not known.

Researchers took RNA transcripts and amplified the TCR beta CDR3 regions from them. The HTBI primer set served for first-round RT-PCR of the TCR CDR3. TCRdb processed the multiplex PCR reads anew with MiXCR; each CDR3 protein has one entry. There are approximately 520,000 distinct CDR3 sequences in the sample; less than 25% occur only once, and more than 20% lies in the top ten. V lost 7 bases and J lost 3; bases outside the gene matches: 9. This CDR3 is built from 14 residues. The TCR comes from a man younger than 30 with Graves' hyperthyroidism. The gene calls are TRBV12-3 or TRBV12-4 and TRBJ2-7, with 7 bases matching TRBD1. The sequencing input was blood. CDR3 DNA sequence: TGTGCCAGCACCCCACTGGCAGGGGGCTACGAGCAGTACTTC. Translation gives CASTPLAGGYEQYF.